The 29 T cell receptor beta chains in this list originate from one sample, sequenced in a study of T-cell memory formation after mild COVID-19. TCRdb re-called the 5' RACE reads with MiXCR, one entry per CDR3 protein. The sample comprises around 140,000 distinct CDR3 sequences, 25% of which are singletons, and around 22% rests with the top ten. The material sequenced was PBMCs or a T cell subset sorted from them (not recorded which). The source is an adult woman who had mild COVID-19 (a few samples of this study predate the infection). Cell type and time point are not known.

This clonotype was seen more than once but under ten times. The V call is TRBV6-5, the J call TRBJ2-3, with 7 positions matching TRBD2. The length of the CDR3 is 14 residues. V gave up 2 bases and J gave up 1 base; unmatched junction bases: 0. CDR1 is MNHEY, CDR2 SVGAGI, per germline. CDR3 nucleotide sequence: TGTGCCAGCAGTTACCTAGCGGGCACAGATACGCAGTATTTT. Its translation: CASSYLAGTDTQYF.

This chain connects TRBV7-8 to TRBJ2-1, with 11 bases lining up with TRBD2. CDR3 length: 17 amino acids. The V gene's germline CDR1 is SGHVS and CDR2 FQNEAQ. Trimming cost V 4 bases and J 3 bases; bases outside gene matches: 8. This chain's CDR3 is CASSSPTSGTDYNEQFF. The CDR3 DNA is TGTGCCAGCAGCTCTCCGACTAGCGGGACCGACTACAATGAGCAGTTCTTC.

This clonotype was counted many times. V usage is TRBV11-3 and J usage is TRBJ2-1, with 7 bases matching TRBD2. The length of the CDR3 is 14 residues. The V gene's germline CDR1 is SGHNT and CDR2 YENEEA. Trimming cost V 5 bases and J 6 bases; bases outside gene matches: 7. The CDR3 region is CASSALSSGNEQFF. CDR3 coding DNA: TGTGCCAGCAGCGCGCTTTCTAGCGGCAATGAGCAGTTCTTC.

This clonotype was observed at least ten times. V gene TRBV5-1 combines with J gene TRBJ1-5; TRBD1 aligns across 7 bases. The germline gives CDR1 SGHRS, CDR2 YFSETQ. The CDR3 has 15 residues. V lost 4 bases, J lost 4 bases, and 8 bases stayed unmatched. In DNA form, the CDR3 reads TGCGCCAGCAGCCCGACAGGGTCGGGAAATCAGCCCCAGCATTTT. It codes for CASSPTGSGNQPQHF.

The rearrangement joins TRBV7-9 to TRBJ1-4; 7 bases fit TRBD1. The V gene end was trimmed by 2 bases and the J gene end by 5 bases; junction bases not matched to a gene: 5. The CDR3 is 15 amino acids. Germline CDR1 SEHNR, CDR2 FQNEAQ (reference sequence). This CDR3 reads CASSLISTGNEKLFF. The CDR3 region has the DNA TGTGCCAGCAGCTTAATATCGACAGGGAATGAAAAACTGTTTTTT. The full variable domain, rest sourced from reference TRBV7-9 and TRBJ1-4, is DTGVSQNPRHKITKRGQNVTFRCDPISEHNRLYWYRQTLGQGPEFLTYFQNEAQLEKSRLLSDRFSAERPKGSFSTLEIQRTEQGDSAMYLCASSLISTGNEKLFFGSGTQLSVL.

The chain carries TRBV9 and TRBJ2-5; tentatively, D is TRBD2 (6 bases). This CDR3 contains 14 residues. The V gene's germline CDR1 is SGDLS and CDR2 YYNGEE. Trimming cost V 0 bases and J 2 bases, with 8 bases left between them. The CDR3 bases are TGTGCCAGCAGCGTAGGGGACTTACAAGAGACCCAGTACTTC. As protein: CASSVGDLQETQYF.

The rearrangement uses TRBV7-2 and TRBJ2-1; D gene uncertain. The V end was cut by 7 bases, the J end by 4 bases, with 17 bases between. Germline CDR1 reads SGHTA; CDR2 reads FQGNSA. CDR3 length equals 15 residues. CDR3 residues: CASTHTSASYNEQFF. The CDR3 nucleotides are TGTGCCAGCACCCATACCAGCGCCTCTTACAATGAGCAGTTCTTC.

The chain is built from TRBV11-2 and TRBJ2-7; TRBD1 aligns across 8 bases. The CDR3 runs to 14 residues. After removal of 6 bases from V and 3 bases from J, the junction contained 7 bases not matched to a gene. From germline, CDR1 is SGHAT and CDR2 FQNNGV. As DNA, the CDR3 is TGTGCCAGCAGGCCCGGACAGGGTTACTACGAGCAGTACTTC. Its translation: CASRPGQGYYEQYF.

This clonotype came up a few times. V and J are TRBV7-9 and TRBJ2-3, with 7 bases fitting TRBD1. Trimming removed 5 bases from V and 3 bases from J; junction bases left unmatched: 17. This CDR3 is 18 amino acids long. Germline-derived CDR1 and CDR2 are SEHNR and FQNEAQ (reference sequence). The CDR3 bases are TGTGCCAGCAGCCGGCCCTCGGACAGGTCGCTGACTACAGATACGCAGTATTTT. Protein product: CASSRPSDRSLTTDTQYF.

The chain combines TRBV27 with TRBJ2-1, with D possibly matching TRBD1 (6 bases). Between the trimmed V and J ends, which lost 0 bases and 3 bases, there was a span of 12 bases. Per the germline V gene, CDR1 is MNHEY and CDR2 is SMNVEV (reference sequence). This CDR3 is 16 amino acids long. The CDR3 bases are TGTGCCAGCAGTTTATCGAAGGGACACCGCTACAATGAGCAGTTCTTC. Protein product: CASSLSKGHRYNEQFF.

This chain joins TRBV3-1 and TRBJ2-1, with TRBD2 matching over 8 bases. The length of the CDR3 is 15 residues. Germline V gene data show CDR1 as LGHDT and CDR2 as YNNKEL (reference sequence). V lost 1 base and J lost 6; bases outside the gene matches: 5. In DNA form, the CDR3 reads TGTGCCAGCAGCCAAGTCTTAGCGGGGAGCAATGAGCAGTTCTTC. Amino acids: CASSQVLAGSNEQFF.

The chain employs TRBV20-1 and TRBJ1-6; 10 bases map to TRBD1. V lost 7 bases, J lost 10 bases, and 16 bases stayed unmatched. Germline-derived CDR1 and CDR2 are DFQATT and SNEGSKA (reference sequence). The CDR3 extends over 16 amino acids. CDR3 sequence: CSVARDRGPMSSPLHF. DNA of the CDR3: TGCAGTGTCGCTAGAGACAGGGGGCCCATGAGCTCACCCCTCCACTTT.

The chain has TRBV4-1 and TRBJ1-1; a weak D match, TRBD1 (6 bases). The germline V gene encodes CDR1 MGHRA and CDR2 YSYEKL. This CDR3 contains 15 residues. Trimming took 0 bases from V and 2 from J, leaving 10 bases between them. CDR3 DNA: TGCGCCAGCAGCCAAGACGGGGGGCCAAACACTGAAGCTTTCTTT. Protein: CASSQDGGPNTEAFF.

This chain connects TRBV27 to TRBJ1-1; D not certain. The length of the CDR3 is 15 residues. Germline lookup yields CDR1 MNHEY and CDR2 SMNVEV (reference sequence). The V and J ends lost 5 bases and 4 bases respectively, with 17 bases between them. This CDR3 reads CASSQQAARGTEAFF. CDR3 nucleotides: TGTGCCAGCAGTCAACAAGCAGCACGGGGCACTGAAGCTTTCTTT.

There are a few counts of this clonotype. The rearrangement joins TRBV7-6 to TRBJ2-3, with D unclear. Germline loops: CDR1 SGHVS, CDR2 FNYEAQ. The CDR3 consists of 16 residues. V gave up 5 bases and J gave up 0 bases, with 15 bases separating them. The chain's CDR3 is CASSPYLEDSTDTQYF. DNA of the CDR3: TGTGCCAGCAGCCCCTACCTAGAGGATAGCACAGATACGCAGTATTTT.

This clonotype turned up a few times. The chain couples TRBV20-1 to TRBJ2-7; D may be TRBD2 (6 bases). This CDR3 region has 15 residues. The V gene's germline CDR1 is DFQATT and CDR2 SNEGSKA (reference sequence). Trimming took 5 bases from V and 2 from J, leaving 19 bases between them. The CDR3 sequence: CSAGSDSGAPYEQYF. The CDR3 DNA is TGCAGTGCTGGCTCCGATTCGGGAGCCCCCTACGAGCAGTACTTC.

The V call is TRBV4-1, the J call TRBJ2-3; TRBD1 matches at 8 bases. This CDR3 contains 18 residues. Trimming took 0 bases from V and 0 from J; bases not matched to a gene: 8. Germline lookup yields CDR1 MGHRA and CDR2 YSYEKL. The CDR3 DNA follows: TGCGCCAGCAGCCAAGATGCCGGGACAGGAACTAGCACAGATACGCAGTATTTT. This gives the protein CASSQDAGTGTSTDTQYF.

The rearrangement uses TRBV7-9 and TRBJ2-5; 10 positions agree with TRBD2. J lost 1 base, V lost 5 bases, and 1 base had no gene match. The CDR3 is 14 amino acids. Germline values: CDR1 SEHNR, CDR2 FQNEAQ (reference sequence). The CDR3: CASSRTSGQETQYF. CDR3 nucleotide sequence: TGTGCCAGCAGCCGGACTAGCGGCCAAGAGACCCAGTACTTC.

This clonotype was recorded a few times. CDR3 amino acids: CASSDLDRVVGEQYF. The CDR3 nucleotides read TGTGCCAGCAGTGACCTAGACAGGGTCGTAGGCGAGCAGTACTTC. This rearrangement joins TRBV6-6 to TRBJ2-7; 7 bases are a match to TRBD1. V was clipped by 5 bases and J by 6 bases; unmatched bases: 13. The CDR3 totals 15 residues. Germline CDR1 MNHNY, CDR2 SVGAGI (reference sequence).

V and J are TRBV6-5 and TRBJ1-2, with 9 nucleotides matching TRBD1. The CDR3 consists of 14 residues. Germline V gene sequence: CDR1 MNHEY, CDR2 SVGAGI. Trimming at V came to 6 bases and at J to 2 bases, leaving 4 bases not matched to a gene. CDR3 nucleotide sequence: TGTGCCAGCAGCGTGGGACAGGGCAACTATGGCTACACCTTC. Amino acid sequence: CASSVGQGNYGYTF.

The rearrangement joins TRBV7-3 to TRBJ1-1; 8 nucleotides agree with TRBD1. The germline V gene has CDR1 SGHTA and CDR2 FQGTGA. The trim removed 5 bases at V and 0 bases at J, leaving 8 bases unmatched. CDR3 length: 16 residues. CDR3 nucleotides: TGTGCCAGCAGCATTACAGGGGGAGGGATGAACACTGAAGCTTTCTTT. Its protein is CASSITGGGMNTEAFF.

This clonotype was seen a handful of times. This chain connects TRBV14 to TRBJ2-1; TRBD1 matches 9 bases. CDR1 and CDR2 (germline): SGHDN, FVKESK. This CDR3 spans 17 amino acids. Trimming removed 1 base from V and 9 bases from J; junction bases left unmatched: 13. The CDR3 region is CASSQVGTGSILGEQFF. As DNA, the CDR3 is TGTGCCAGCAGCCAAGTCGGGACAGGGTCGATCCTGGGTGAGCAGTTCTTC.

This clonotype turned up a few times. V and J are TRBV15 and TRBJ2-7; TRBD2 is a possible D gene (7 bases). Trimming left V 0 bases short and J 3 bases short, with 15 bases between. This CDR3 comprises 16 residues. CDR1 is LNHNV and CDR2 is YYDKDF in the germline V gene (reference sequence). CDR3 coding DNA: TGTGCCACCAGCAGAGAGAAAAGGGGGGGCCTCTACGAGCAGTACTTC. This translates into CATSREKRGGLYEQYF.

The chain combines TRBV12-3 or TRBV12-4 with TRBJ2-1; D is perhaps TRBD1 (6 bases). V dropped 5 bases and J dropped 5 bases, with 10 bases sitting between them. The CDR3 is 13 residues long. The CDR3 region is CASSHREDNEQFF. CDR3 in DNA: TGTGCCAGCAGTCACAGGGAAGACAATGAGCAGTTCTTC.

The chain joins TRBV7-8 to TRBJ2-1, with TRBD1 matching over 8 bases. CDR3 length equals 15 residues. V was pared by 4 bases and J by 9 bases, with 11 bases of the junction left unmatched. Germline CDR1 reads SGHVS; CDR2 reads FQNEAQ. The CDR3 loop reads CASSSGTGPSAEQFF. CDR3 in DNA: TGTGCCAGCAGCTCCGGGACAGGACCGTCGGCTGAGCAGTTCTTC.

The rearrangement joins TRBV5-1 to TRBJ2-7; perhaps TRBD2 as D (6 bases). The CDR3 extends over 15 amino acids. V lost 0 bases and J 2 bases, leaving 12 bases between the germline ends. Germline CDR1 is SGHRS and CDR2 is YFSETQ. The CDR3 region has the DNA TGCGCCAGCAGCTTGGTTGGCGGGACGACCTACGAGCAGTACTTC. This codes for CASSLVGGTTYEQYF. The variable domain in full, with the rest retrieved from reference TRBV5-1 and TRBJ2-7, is KAGVTQTPRYLIKTRGQQVTLSCSPISGHRSVSWYQQTPGQGLQFLFEYFSETQRNKGNFPGRFSGRQFSNSRSEMNVSTLELGDSALYLCASSLVGGTTYEQYFGPGTRLTVT.

The CDR3 loop reads CASSLGRRGSGGETQYF. In DNA form, the CDR3 reads TGTGCCAGCAGCTTAGGGCGTAGAGGGAGCGGCGGAGAGACCCAGTACTTC. The chain has TRBV7-6 and TRBJ2-5; the D gene is possibly TRBD2 (5 bases). V was cut by 1 base and J by 4 bases, with 19 bases left in between. The CDR3 has 17 amino acids. CDR1 SGHVS and CDR2 FNYEAQ come from the germline V gene. The whole variable domain, filled in from reference TRBV7-6 and TRBJ2-5, reads GAGVSQSPRYKVTKRGQDVALRCDPISGHVSLYWYRQALGQGPEFLTYFNYEAQQDKSGLPNDRFSAERPEGSISTLTIQRTEQRDSAMYRCASSLGRRGSGGETQYFGPGTRLLVL.

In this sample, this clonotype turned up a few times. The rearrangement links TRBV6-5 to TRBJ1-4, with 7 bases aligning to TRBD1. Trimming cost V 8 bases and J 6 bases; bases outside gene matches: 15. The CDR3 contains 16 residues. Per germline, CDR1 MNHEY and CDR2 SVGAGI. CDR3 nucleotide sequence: TGTGCCAGCGGGGCTGTATTGGACAGGCGGGATGAAAAACTGTTTTTT. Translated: CASGAVLDRRDEKLFF.

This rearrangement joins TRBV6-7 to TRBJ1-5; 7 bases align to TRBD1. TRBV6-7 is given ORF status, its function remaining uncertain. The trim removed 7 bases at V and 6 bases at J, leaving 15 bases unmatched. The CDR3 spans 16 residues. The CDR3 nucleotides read TGTGCCAGCAATAAGGGGGAGGGGGCATCGAGTCAGCCCCAGCATTTT. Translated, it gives CASNKGEGASSQPQHF.